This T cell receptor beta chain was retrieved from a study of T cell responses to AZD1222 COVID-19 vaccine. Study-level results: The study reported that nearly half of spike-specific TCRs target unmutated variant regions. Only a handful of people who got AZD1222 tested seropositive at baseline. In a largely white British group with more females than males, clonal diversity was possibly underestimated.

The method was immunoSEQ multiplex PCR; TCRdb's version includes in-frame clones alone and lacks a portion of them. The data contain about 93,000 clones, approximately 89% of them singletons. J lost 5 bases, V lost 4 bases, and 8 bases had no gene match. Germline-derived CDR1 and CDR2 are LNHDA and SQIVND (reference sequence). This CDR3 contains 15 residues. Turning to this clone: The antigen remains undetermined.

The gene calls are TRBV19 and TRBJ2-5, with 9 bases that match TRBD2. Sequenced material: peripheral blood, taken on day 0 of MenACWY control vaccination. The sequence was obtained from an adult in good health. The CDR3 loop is CASSNAAGGAETQYF. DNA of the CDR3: TGTGCCAGTAGTAATGCGGCGGGAGGGGCGGAGACCCAGTACTTC. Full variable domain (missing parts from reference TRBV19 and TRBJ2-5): DGGITQSPKYLFRKEGQNVTLSCEQNLNHDAMYWYRQDPGQGLRLIYYSQIVNDFQKGDIAEGYSVSREKKESFPLTVTSAQKNPTAFYLCASSNAAGGAETQYFGPGTRLLVL.